The 30 T cell receptor beta chains presented below share a single source sample, sequenced in a study of control samples from healthy donors and cancer patients. Sequencing used immunoSEQ multiplex PCR; TCRdb keeps in-frame clones, though not all of them. The sample comprises about 190,000 clones, about 90% of which are singletons, and 1.5% to 2% rests with the top ten. The sequenced material came from blood. The receptors stem from a young man in good health.

The chain recombines TRBV4-1 with TRBJ1-2, with 8 positions matching TRBD1. Trimming at V came to 1 base and at J to 2 bases, leaving 6 bases not matched to a gene. CDR1 is MGHRA, CDR2 YSYEKL, per germline. The CDR3 runs to 16 residues. CDR3 protein: CASSQGLTGGNYGYTF. CDR3 DNA sequence: TGCGCCAGCAGCCAAGGACTAACAGGGGGGAACTATGGCTACACCTTC.

The V and J genes are TRBV9 and TRBJ1-6; 7 bases fit TRBD1. The V and J ends lost 0 bases and 9 bases, in that order; junction bases with no gene match: 6. Germline V gives CDR1 SGDLS, CDR2 YYNGEE. This CDR3 has 15 amino acids. The DNA of the CDR3 is TGTGCCAGCAGCGTAGGCTACCGGGACAGTTCACCCCTCCACTTT. Amino acids: CASSVGYRDSSPLHF. The variable domain in full, completed from reference TRBV9 and TRBJ1-6, reads DSGVTQTPKHLITATGQRVTLRCSPRSGDLSVYWYQQSLDQGLQFLIQYYNGEERAKGNILERFSAQQFPDLHSELNLSSLELGDSALYFCASSVGYRDSSPLHFGNGTRLTVT.

The chain combines TRBV28 with TRBJ1-5; 7 bases are a match to TRBD1. This CDR3 spans 13 amino acids. Trimming removed 6 bases from V and 4 bases from J; junction bases left unmatched: 3. Germline loops: CDR1 MDHEN, CDR2 SYDVKM. The CDR3 reads CASSRDSNQPQHF. CDR3 DNA sequence: TGTGCCAGCAGCCGGGACAGTAATCAGCCCCAGCATTTT.

The rearrangement links TRBV25-1 to TRBJ1-6; TRBD1 might be the D (5 bases). This CDR3 has 15 amino acids. Germline lookup yields CDR1 MGHDK and CDR2 SYGVNS. Trimming took off 2 bases at V and 7 bases at J, with 12 bases between the two ends. The CDR3 loop reads CASSERTGANSPLHF. CDR3 DNA sequence: TGTGCCAGCAGTGAAAGAACAGGCGCGAATTCACCCCTCCACTTT.

This rearrangement joins TRBV19 to TRBJ1-2; 8 nucleotides align to TRBD1. Trimming took 3 bases from V and 9 from J; bases not matched to a gene: 15. The CDR3 has 16 amino acids. Germline CDR1 is LNHDA and CDR2 is SQIVND (reference sequence). CDR3: CASSIEYQGARESYTF. The CDR3, as DNA: TGTGCCAGTAGTATCGAATACCAGGGGGCCCGGGAGAGCTACACCTTC.

V usage is TRBV7-9 and J usage is TRBJ2-2; either TRBD1 or TRBD2 may fit D (6 bases each). Germline V CDR1 and CDR2: SEHNR, FQNEAQ (reference sequence). The CDR3 is made up of 16 amino acids. Trimming stripped 4 bases from V and 2 bases from J, with 14 bases between. CDR3 in amino acids: CASSSPRGRNTGELFF. In DNA, the CDR3 is TGTGCCAGCAGCTCTCCACGGGGGCGAAACACCGGGGAGCTGTTTTTT.

This chain uses TRBV3-1 (or the pseudogene TRBV3-2) with TRBJ1-1; D gene ambiguous. The CDR3 totals 16 residues. V was shortened by 0 bases and J by 6 bases, with 17 bases between the two germline ends. Germline V gene lookup returns CDR1 LGHDT and CDR2 YNNKEL (reference sequence). Here the CDR3 DNA reads TGTGCCAGCAGCCAAGATTTAGGCTCGGGAGGGCCTGAAGCTTTCTTT. This encodes CASSQDLGSGGPEAFF.

The chain combines TRBV6-5 with TRBJ1-6, with D maybe TRBD1 (6 bases). Germline V CDR1 and CDR2: MNHEY, SVGAGI. The V and J ends lost 4 bases and 9 bases respectively, with 10 bases between them. CDR3 length: 13 amino acids. The CDR3 sequence: CASSFAGASPLHF. The CDR3 nucleotides read TGTGCCAGCAGTTTCGCAGGGGCTTCACCCCTCCACTTT.

The chain carries TRBV6-4 and TRBJ1-2; D uncertain. Trimming took off 4 bases at V and 4 bases at J, with 7 bases between the two ends. The CDR3 covers 12 residues. Germline V gene lookup returns CDR1 MRHNA and CDR2 SNTAGT. The CDR3 loop reads CASSVEPYGYTF. CDR3 nucleotide sequence: TGTGCCAGCAGTGTCGAGCCCTATGGCTACACCTTC.

The chain carries TRBV24-1 and TRBJ2-1; D is perhaps TRBD1 (5 bases). V was shortened by 5 bases and J by 0 bases, with 10 bases between the two germline ends. The CDR3 totals 15 residues. CDR1 and CDR2 from the germline V gene are KGHDR and SFDVKD. CDR3 nucleotides: TGTGCCACCAGTGGTAGGGGCAGCTCCTACAATGAGCAGTTCTTC. Protein product: CATSGRGSSYNEQFF.

This chain links TRBV6-5 with TRBJ1-1; D remains ambiguous. The CDR3 runs 11 residues. V was trimmed by 7 bases and J by 2 bases, leaving 5 bases between them. Germline-derived CDR1 and CDR2 are MNHEY and SVGAGI. In DNA form, the CDR3 reads TGTGCCAGCACTTCAAACACTGAAGCTTTCTTT. Its translation: CASTSNTEAFF.

V and J are TRBV3-1 (or the pseudogene TRBV3-2) and TRBJ1-1; D gene ambiguous. In germline, CDR1 is LGHDT, CDR2 YNNKEL (reference sequence). Trimming pared 3 bases from V and 2 bases from J, leaving 4 bases between. The CDR3 sequence is 12 residues long. The CDR3 loop reads CASSQINTEAFF. CDR3 nucleotides: TGTGCCAGCAGCCAGATTAACACTGAAGCTTTCTTT.

The CDR3 DNA reads TGTGCCAGCAGCCCCGGAGGGGGAAACACCATATATTTT. Its protein is CASSPGGGNTIYF. The chain links TRBV5-6 to TRBJ1-3; D is undetermined. V gave up 4 bases and J gave up 4 bases, with 9 bases separating them. Per germline, CDR1 SGHDT and CDR2 YYEEEE. The CDR3 is made up of 13 amino acids.

Points on this clone: Relative to the germline gene, one junction end is altered; a read error may explain this. The chain employs TRBV7-7 and TRBJ2-5; TRBD1 aligns across 9 bases. CDR3 size: 14 residues. The germline CDR1 and CDR2 sequences are SSHAT and FNYEAQ (reference sequence). The CDR3 loop is CTSSYRGRRETQYF. The CDR3 nucleotides read TGTACCAGCAGCTACAGGGGGCGCCGGGAGACCCAGTACTTC. Together with reference TRBV7-7 and TRBJ2-5, the CDR3 gives the full variable domain: GAGVSQSPRYKVTKRGQDVTLRCDPISSHATLYWYQQALGQGPEFLTYFNYEAQPDKSGLPSDRFSAERPEGSISTLTIQRTEQRDSAMYRCTSSYRGRRETQYFGPGTRLLVL.

This clone was detected a few times. This rearrangement joins TRBV11-2 to TRBJ1-5; TRBD1 matches 8 bases. Germline assignment: CDR1 SGHAT and CDR2 FQNNGV. The CDR3 is 14 amino acids. V shed 5 bases, J shed 3 bases, and the junction held 3 bases outside the gene matches. The chain's CDR3 is CASSRDRSNQPQHF. CDR3 DNA sequence: TGTGCCAGCAGCCGGGACAGGTCCAATCAGCCCCAGCATTTT.

This chain joins TRBV5-4 and TRBJ2-3; 7 bases align to TRBD2. Germline loops: CDR1 SGHNT, CDR2 YYREEE (reference sequence). V was pared by 4 bases and J by 1 base, with 15 bases of the junction left unmatched. The CDR3 extends over 18 amino acids. The CDR3 nucleotides read TGTGCCAGCAGCCTAAACCCCCTCGGGGCGGGGGGCACAGATACGCAGTATTTT. Its translation: CASSLNPLGAGGTDTQYF. Full variable domain (remainder filled in from reference TRBV5-4 and TRBJ2-3): ETGVTQSPTHLIKTRGQQVTLRCSSQSGHNTVSWYQQALGQGPQFIFQYYREEENGRGNFPPRFSGLQFPNYSSELNVNALELDDSALYLCASSLNPLGAGGTDTQYFGPGTRLTVL.

This chain joins TRBV19 and TRBJ1-5; D might be TRBD1 (6 bases). The CDR3 sequence is 17 residues long. V lost 10 bases and J 0 bases, leaving 22 bases between the germline ends. Germline CDR1 reads LNHDA; CDR2 reads SQIVND (reference sequence). The CDR3 protein is CATAHRRGSDSNQPQHF. In DNA form, the CDR3 reads TGTGCCACAGCGCACCGGAGGGGGAGTGATAGCAATCAGCCCCAGCATTTT.

The genes are TRBV6-5 and TRBJ1-5; D gene ambiguous. The CDR3 is made up of 13 amino acids. The V gene lost 7 bases and the J gene lost 5 bases, with 12 bases spanning the gap. Germline CDR1 MNHEY, CDR2 SVGAGI. CDR3 in amino acids: CASTVIRDQPQHF. The CDR3 bases are TGTGCCAGCACCGTGATAAGGGATCAGCCCCAGCATTTT.

This clone was found a few times. The chain links TRBV27 to TRBJ1-5; D is perhaps TRBD1 (5 bases). The CDR3 totals 15 residues. The germline V gene has CDR1 MNHEY and CDR2 SMNVEV (reference sequence). V was shortened by 6 bases and J by 0 bases, with 12 bases between the two germline ends. CDR3 sequence: CASSQDTDSNQPQHF. The CDR3 region has the DNA TGTGCCAGCAGCCAGGACACCGATAGCAATCAGCCCCAGCATTTT.

The CDR3 DNA is TGTGCCAGCAGCAGACTCGAGGCCTATGGCTACACCTTC. This gives the protein CASSRLEAYGYTF. The chain joins TRBV5-8 to TRBJ1-2, with no clear D. This CDR3 is built from 13 residues. The germline V and J ends were trimmed by 4 bases and 4 bases, with 11 bases remaining between them. Germline V gene data show CDR1 as SGHTS and CDR2 as YDEGEE. Drawing the rest from reference TRBV5-8 and TRBJ1-2, the complete variable domain is EAGVTQSPTHLIKTRGQQATLRCSPISGHTSVYWYQQALGLGLQFLLWYDEGEERNRGNFPPRFSGRQFPNYSSELNVNALELEDSALYLCASSRLEAYGYTFGSGTRLTVV.

This sequence joins TRBV6-5 and TRBJ2-7; 10 bases line up with TRBD1. V lost 6 bases to trimming and J lost 4 bases; unmatched junction nucleotides: 6. This CDR3 spans 14 amino acids. CDR1 and CDR2 from the germline V gene are MNHEY and SVGAGI. CDR3 DNA sequence: TGTGCCAGCAGATTCGACAGGGGGCTGTACGAGCAGTACTTC. As protein: CASRFDRGLYEQYF.

The chain is built from TRBV27 and TRBJ2-6, with D perhaps matching TRBD1 or TRBD2 (5 bases each). CDR1 is MNHEY and CDR2 is SMNVEV in the germline V gene (reference sequence). The CDR3 runs 16 residues. V dropped 3 bases and J dropped 4 bases, with 13 bases sitting between them. This CDR3 reads CASSFAGAAGANVLTF. The CDR3 bases are TGTGCCAGCAGTTTTGCCGGGGCAGCGGGGGCCAACGTCCTGACTTTC.

The chain employs TRBV2 and TRBJ1-5; D is uncertain. The CDR3 is made up of 12 amino acids. Germline-derived CDR1 and CDR2 are SNHLY and FYNNEI. V was clipped by 7 bases and J by 8 bases, with 12 bases between them. The CDR3 region is CASTTGREPQHF. The CDR3, as DNA: TGTGCCAGCACCACTGGTAGGGAGCCCCAGCATTTT.

The chain joins TRBV4-2 to TRBJ1-2; TRBD1 matches at 10 bases. The CDR3 is 17 amino acids. CDR1 and CDR2 from the germline V gene are LGHNA and YNFKEQ. V trimming: 1 base; J trimming: 5 bases; junction bases outside the gene matches: 10. CDR3 amino acids: CASSQANAGTGVYGYTF. In nucleotides, the CDR3 is TGTGCCAGCAGCCAAGCCAACGCCGGGACAGGGGTGTATGGCTACACCTTC.

The chain recombines TRBV19 with TRBJ1-3, with D unclear. V lost 5 bases and J 4 bases, leaving 12 bases between the germline ends. The CDR3 totals 14 residues. Per the germline V gene, CDR1 is LNHDA and CDR2 is SQIVND (reference sequence). The CDR3 region is CASSPVGPGNTIYF. Written as DNA, the CDR3 is TGTGCCAGTAGTCCGGTCGGACCGGGAAACACCATATATTTT.

The chain links TRBV27 to TRBJ2-4, with 7 bases that match TRBD1. CDR1 is MNHEY, CDR2 SMNVEV, per germline (reference sequence). The CDR3 has 18 amino acids. V dropped 4 bases and J dropped 2; count of bases not matched to a gene: 14. The CDR3 DNA is TGTGCCAGCAGTTCCGTAGGGGGCTGGGGCTCGCCCAAAAACATTCAGTACTTC. Protein: CASSSVGGWGSPKNIQYF.

The gene calls are TRBV9 and TRBJ1-2; no firm D call. Germline V lookup: CDR1 SGDLS, CDR2 YYNGEE. The CDR3 runs to 15 residues. Trimming left V 0 bases short and J 3 bases short, with 12 bases between. The DNA for the CDR3 is TGTGCCAGCAGCGTAGGCGGTCAGTCAGACTATGGCTACACCTTC. Encoded protein: CASSVGGQSDYGYTF.

V and J are TRBV19 and TRBJ1-3; no reliable D call. V gave up 6 bases and J gave up 4 bases, with 7 bases separating them. Germline V gene sequence: CDR1 LNHDA, CDR2 SQIVND (reference sequence). This CDR3 is built from 12 residues. CDR3 in amino acids: CASRSQGNTIYF. The CDR3 coding sequence is TGTGCCAGTAGGTCACAAGGAAACACCATATATTTT.

This chain links TRBV12-5 with TRBJ2-3, with D perhaps matching TRBD1 (5 bases). Germline V gives CDR1 LGHNT, CDR2 FRNRAP. This CDR3 has 15 residues. The V gene lost 2 bases and the J gene lost 3 bases, with 12 bases spanning the gap. For the CDR3, the DNA is TGTGCTAGTGGTTTGCGCAGGGTAGGTACAGATACGCAGTATTTT. Encoded protein: CASGLRRVGTDTQYF.

The J gene is TRBJ1-1, the V gene TRBV14; a possible D gene is TRBD1 (6 bases). The V end lost 4 bases, the J end lost 6 bases, and 12 bases lay between the germline ends. The CDR3 has 13 amino acids. Per the germline V gene, CDR1 is SGHDN and CDR2 is FVKESK. The CDR3 reads CASSLGGVAEAFF. The CDR3 bases are TGTGCCAGCAGCCTAGGGGGGGTCGCTGAAGCTTTCTTT.